The 17 T cell receptor beta chains in this list originate from one sample, sequenced in a study of blood T cell repertoires in COVID-19. Profiling relied on immunoSEQ multiplex PCR, and the TCRdb table lists in-frame clones only, not all of them. The sample holds some 280,000 clones; about nine tenths are singletons and the top ten take less than 3%. The specimen was peripheral blood. These receptors came from a woman aged 25 to 39 with active or convalescent COVID-19.

The J gene is TRBJ2-3, the V gene TRBV4-2; TRBD2 agrees at 7 bases. J lost 1 base, V lost 4 bases, and 11 bases had no gene match. Germline CDR1 is LGHNA and CDR2 is YNFKEQ. The CDR3 contains 17 residues. Here the CDR3 reads CASSPDGTNKRTDTQYF. The DNA for the CDR3 is TGTGCCAGCAGCCCCGACGGGACTAATAAACGCACAGATACGCAGTATTTT.

The chain's CDR3 is CASSPRARGMNTEAFF. The DNA for the CDR3 is TGTGCCAGCAGCCCCCGGGCGCGGGGGATGAACACTGAAGCTTTCTTT. The rearrangement uses TRBV11-2 and TRBJ1-1; tentative D call: TRBD1 (5 bases). V was pared by 5 bases and J by 0 bases, with 16 bases between. In germline, CDR1 is SGHAT, CDR2 FQNNGV. The CDR3 sequence is 16 residues long. Full variable domain (outside the CDR3, taken from reference TRBV11-2 and TRBJ1-1): EAGVAQSPRYKIIEKRQSVAFWCNPISGHATLYWYQQILGQGPKLLIQFQNNGVVDDSQLPKDRFSAERLKGVDSTLKIQPAKLEDSAVYLCASSPRARGMNTEAFFGQGTRLTVV.

This clone appeared once. The chain employs TRBV28 and TRBJ1-2; TRBD1 aligns across 7 bases. The CDR3 runs to 11 residues. In germline, CDR1 is MDHEN, CDR2 SYDVKM. J lost 11 bases, V lost 3 bases, and 3 bases had no gene match. The CDR3 DNA follows: TGTGCCAGCAGTTTCGACAGGGAATACACCTTC. This encodes CASSFDREYTF.

This clone was seen a few times. The chain is built from TRBV29-1 and TRBJ2-3; 7 bases map to TRBD1. CDR3 length: 13 residues. V lost 7 bases and J lost 1; bases outside the gene matches: 5. Germline lookup yields CDR1 SQVTM and CDR2 ANQGSEA. The CDR3 nucleotides are TGCAGCGCTCCAGGGGGTGGCACAGATACGCAGTATTTT. This codes for CSAPGGGTDTQYF.

This sequence joins TRBV27 and TRBJ2-3, with D maybe TRBD1 (5 bases). V was clipped by 3 bases and J by 6 bases, with 13 bases between them. The CDR3 runs to 14 residues. CDR1 and CDR2 from the germline V gene are MNHEY and SMNVEV (reference sequence). CDR3 sequence (DNA): TGTGCCAGCAGTTTTCGCAGGGTTGGCGATACGCAGTATTTT. Protein sequence: CASSFRRVGDTQYF.

V usage is TRBV6-2 or TRBV6-3 and J usage is TRBJ1-1; the D is unclear. Trimming cost V 1 base and J 1 base, with 4 bases left between them. CDR1 is MNHEY, CDR2 SVGEGT, per germline. There are 13 residues in the CDR3. CDR3 in amino acids: CASSYFGNTEAFF. Here the CDR3 DNA reads TGTGCCAGCAGTTACTTCGGGAACACTGAAGCTTTCTTT.

The V call is TRBV9, the J call TRBJ1-5; D ambiguous. The CDR3 is 14 residues long. Trimming took off 4 bases at V and 7 bases at J, with 15 bases between the two ends. Germline CDR1 is SGDLS and CDR2 is YYNGEE. CDR3 bases: TGTGCCAGCAGCCTAGGAGGTTCTCGACAGCCCCAGCATTTT. It translates to CASSLGGSRQPQHF.

The table lists this clone with a count of one. V usage is TRBV3-1 (or the pseudogene TRBV3-2) and J usage is TRBJ2-1; 7 bases are a match to TRBD1. CDR3 length equals 14 residues. Germline V gene data show CDR1 as LGHDT and CDR2 as YNNKEL (reference sequence). V shed 1 base and J 8 bases; nucleotides not matched to a gene: 5. The CDR3 protein is CASSQGQGGDEQFF. CDR3 coding DNA: TGTGCCAGCAGCCAAGGACAGGGTGGGGATGAGCAGTTCTTC.

The chain carries TRBV7-2 and TRBJ2-7; D might be TRBD1 (7 bases). The CDR3 runs 13 residues. Trimming left V 5 bases short and J 6 bases short, with 14 bases between. Germline V gene sequence: CDR1 SGHTA, CDR2 FQGNSA. CDR3 in amino acids: CASSPEEGAEQYF. The CDR3 bases are TGTGCCAGCAGCCCAGAGGAGGGGGCCGAGCAGTACTTC. Full variable domain (remainder filled in from reference TRBV7-2 and TRBJ2-7): GAGVSQSPSNKVTEKGKDVELRCDPISGHTALYWYRQSLGQGLEFLIYFQGNSAPDKSGLPSDRFSAERTGGSVSTLTIQRTQQEDSAVYLCASSPEEGAEQYFGPGTRLTVT.

The chain combines TRBV2 with TRBJ1-1, with D uncertain. Germline V gene lookup returns CDR1 SNHLY and CDR2 FYNNEI. The CDR3 spans 11 residues. The ends were cut back, 8 bases at V and 11 bases at J, with 15 bases in the middle. The CDR3 reads CASLGNYGAFF. The CDR3 DNA reads as TGTGCCAGCCTCGGAAACTACGGTGCTTTCTTT.

This clone was recorded a few times. The chain links TRBV7-6 to TRBJ2-5; D is possibly TRBD1 (6 bases). From germline, CDR1 is SGHVS and CDR2 FNYEAQ. The CDR3 loop spans 16 amino acids. V lost 1 base, J lost 5 bases, and 17 bases lay in between. Written as DNA, the CDR3 is TGTGCCAGCAGCTTAGAGCAGCGCAGGGGAGTTGAGACCCAGTACTTC. This codes for CASSLEQRRGVETQYF.

CDR3 DNA: TGTGCCAGCAGCTTAGACCAGGGCAATGGCCAGCCCCAGCATTTT. Amino acid sequence: CASSLDQGNGQPQHF. The gene calls are TRBV7-2 and TRBJ1-5; perhaps TRBD1 as D (5 bases). Trimming removed 1 base from V and 7 bases from J, with 14 bases in between. CDR1 is SGHTA, CDR2 FQGNSA, per germline. The CDR3 runs 15 residues.

This clone occurred a few times. This chain connects TRBV12-2 to TRBJ1-2; no DNA check was done on the table's D call, TRBD1. TRBV12-2 has pseudogene status. This CDR3 spans 13 amino acids. The DNA for the CDR3 is TGTGCAAGTCCGGGACAGGACAACTATGGCTACACCTTC. Translation gives CASPGQDNYGYTF.

The chain links TRBV19 to TRBJ2-3, with D maybe TRBD1 (6 bases). This CDR3 contains 14 residues. Trimming cost V 6 bases and J 5 bases, with 15 bases left between them. Germline CDR1 and CDR2: LNHDA and SQIVND (reference sequence). Here the CDR3 DNA reads TGTGCCAGTAGGCCCAGGGGTAATAGAGATACGCAGTATTTT. It is translated as CASRPRGNRDTQYF.

The chain links TRBV5-6 to TRBJ1-3; TRBD1 might be the D (6 bases). Germline loops: CDR1 SGHDT, CDR2 YYEEEE. This CDR3 region has 15 residues. Trimming stripped 2 bases from V and 0 bases from J, with 9 bases between. The CDR3 is CASSLEDSSGNTIYF. CDR3 nucleotides: TGTGCCAGCAGCTTAGAGGACAGCTCTGGAAACACCATATATTTT.

The chain joins TRBV14 to TRBJ2-3; 7 bases align to TRBD2. The CDR3 consists of 14 residues. In germline, CDR1 is SGHDN, CDR2 FVKESK. Trimming took 1 base from V and 6 from J; bases not matched to a gene: 4. CDR3 residues: CASSQGSGGDTQYF. CDR3 bases: TGTGCCAGCAGCCAAGGTTCCGGGGGGGATACGCAGTATTTT.

The V and J genes are TRBV6-6 and TRBJ1-5; 8 bases line up with TRBD1. The germline V gene encodes CDR1 MNHNY and CDR2 SVGAGI (reference sequence). This CDR3 has 16 residues. Trimming took 3 bases from V and 0 from J; bases not matched to a gene: 4. This CDR3 reads CASSYGQGYSNQPQHF. CDR3 in DNA: TGTGCCAGCAGTTATGGACAGGGATATAGCAATCAGCCCCAGCATTTT.